The clone carrying this T cell receptor (beta chain) appeared many times. The antigen is undetermined. This entry comes from a study of neurological immune-mediated disorders. The cDNA was generated through 5'RACE incorporating 10-nucleotide random UMIs. In each sequencing run, over 160 million TCR-beta sequences were generated from 15-18 subjects. One entry per CDR3 protein, called by TCRdb with MiXCR from the 5' RACE reads. The table shows 90,000 to 150,000 distinct CDR3 sequences, with more than 2.5% occurring only once. V was cut by 4 bases and J by 2 bases, with 15 bases left in between. This CDR3 is built from 15 residues. Germline CDR1 is SGHRS and CDR2 is YFSETQ. Study results and limitations: Expanded clones shared no CDR3 amino acid sequences across subjects, suggesting private repertoires in all groups. Phylogenetic grouping put 18 of 34 multiple sclerosis patients' repertoires into one related-CDR3 cluster, a possible signature.

The material sequenced was PBMCs. This chain connects TRBV5-1 to TRBJ1-1, with D maybe TRBD1 (5 bases). This TCR came from a woman in her twenties or thirties with multiple sclerosis. The CDR3, as DNA: TGCGCCAGCAGCACCCGGGATGGGGCTAACACTGAAGCTTTCTTT. This gives the protein CASSTRDGANTEAFF.